Each of the 5 T cell receptor beta chains below was sequenced from the same sample in a study of identical twins. TCRdb re-derived calls from the 5' RACE reads in MiXCR, one entry per CDR3 protein. Here the sample spans around 550,000 distinct CDR3 sequences, over 12% being singletons. These same data were also listed under a study on yellow fever vaccine responses in identical twins.

Material: CD4+ T cells sorted from blood. These receptors originate from a woman aged 18-29 years in good health.

This clonotype was picked up a small number of times. V is TRBV9 and J is TRBJ2-3; D not certain. The germline CDR1 and CDR2 sequences are SGDLS and YYNGEE. The CDR3 has 14 residues. The V gene lost 5 bases and the J gene lost 6 bases, with 16 bases spanning the gap. The chain's CDR3 is CASRPGPGRDTQYF. DNA of the CDR3: TGTGCCAGCAGACCGGGCCCAGGACGGGATACGCAGTATTTT.

There are many counts of this clonotype. The chain combines TRBV4-1 with TRBJ2-1, with D uncertain. The germline V gene encodes CDR1 MGHRA and CDR2 YSYEKL. The CDR3 contains 19 residues. Trimming removed 0 bases at V and 0 bases at J, with 18 bases between. This CDR3 is CASSQEKRVTRSSYNEQFF. CDR3 sequence (DNA): TGCGCCAGCAGCCAAGAGAAAAGAGTTACTCGGAGCTCCTACAATGAGCAGTTCTTC.

As for this clonotype: A read error is possible here, since a much larger clone lies one base away. The genes are TRBV6-1 and TRBJ1-1, with D possibly TRBD1 on 5 matching bases. The CDR3 runs to 15 residues. The germline gives CDR1 MNHNS, CDR2 SASEGT. The CDR3 region has the DNA TGTGCCAGCAGCCAAAGTTATGGGGGAGGTTTTGGAGCTCTCTTT. Protein product: CASSQSYGGGFGALF.

The chain is built from TRBV4-1 and TRBJ1-3, with 9 bases lining up with TRBD1. Germline V gene data show CDR1 as MGHRA and CDR2 as YSYEKL. The V and J ends lost 2 bases and 0 bases, in that order; junction bases with no gene match: 8. The CDR3 is 18 amino acids. The CDR3 loop is CASSQSGTGLFSGNTIYF. CDR3 sequence (DNA): TGCGCCAGCAGCCAAAGTGGGACAGGGCTTTTCTCTGGAAACACCATATATTTT.

A few counts support this clonotype. The V gene is TRBV28, the J gene TRBJ2-5; 11 bases align to TRBD1. This CDR3 comprises 17 residues. The V gene's germline CDR1 is MDHEN and CDR2 SYDVKM. The V gene end was trimmed by 7 bases and the J gene end by 6 bases; junction bases not matched to a gene: 16. Here the CDR3 reads CASIEGGTGGFGKTQYF. The CDR3 DNA sequence: TGTGCCAGCATCGAGGGGGGGACAGGGGGATTCGGGAAGACCCAGTACTTC.